Shown below are 5 T cell receptor beta chains from a single sample sequenced in a study of T cell changes during pregnancy in multiple sclerosis. Data came from immunoSEQ multiplex PCR; TCRdb stores just in-frame clones and leaves some out. This repertoire shows 20,000 to 25,000 clones, approximately 90% found once; its top ten account for 0.6% to 0.85%. The sample was CD4+ T cells from peripheral blood mononuclear cells, taken in the third trimester of pregnancy. These receptors originate from a female donor with multiple sclerosis, enrolled in a pregnancy study.

The gene calls are TRBV7-3 and TRBJ2-1; the D gene is possibly TRBD2 (5 bases). The CDR3 sequence is 13 residues long. Germline CDR1 is SGHTA and CDR2 is FQGTGA. V lost 4 bases, J lost 5 bases, and 9 bases lay in between. The CDR3 DNA sequence: TGTGCCAGCAGCTCGGACTTCCACAATGAGCAGTTCTTC. It specifies CASSSDFHNEQFF.

V gene TRBV5-1 combines with J gene TRBJ1-2, with a tentative D call TRBD1 (6 bases). This CDR3 region has 13 residues. Trimming took 1 base from V and 6 from J, leaving 10 bases between them. Germline V gene data show CDR1 as SGHRS and CDR2 as YFSETQ. The chain's CDR3 is CASSLIPGDGYTF. CDR3 nucleotides: TGCGCCAGCAGCTTGATCCCAGGGGATGGCTACACCTTC. The full variable domain, its missing parts supplied by reference TRBV5-1 and TRBJ1-2, is KAGVTQTPRYLIKTRGQQVTLSCSPISGHRSVSWYQQTPGQGLQFLFEYFSETQRNKGNFPGRFSGRQFSNSRSEMNVSTLELGDSALYLCASSLIPGDGYTFGSGTRLTVV.

The V and J genes are TRBV2 and TRBJ2-2, with 8 bases lining up with TRBD2. Germline V CDR1 and CDR2: SNHLY, FYNNEI. The J segment lost 0 bases and the V segment lost 8 bases, leaving 11 bases of the junction unmatched. This CDR3 has 17 residues. The CDR3 DNA reads as TGTGCCAGCGGACTTTGGCGGGGGGTCCCGAACACCGGGGAGCTGTTTTTT. It translates to CASGLWRGVPNTGELFF.

DNA for the CDR3: TGTGCCATCAGTGATAACAGTATGAACACTGAAGCTTTCTTT. It encodes CAISDNSMNTEAFF. The J gene is TRBJ1-1, the V gene TRBV10-3, with D unclear. The CDR3 is 14 residues long. V was cut by 3 bases and J by 0 bases, with 8 bases left in between. Germline V gene lookup returns CDR1 ENHRY and CDR2 SYGVKD.

The V gene is TRBV5-6, the J gene TRBJ1-5; 8 nucleotides match TRBD1. Trimming removed 5 bases from V and 5 bases from J; junction bases left unmatched: 3. CDR3 length equals 13 residues. Germline V gives CDR1 SGHDT, CDR2 YYEEEE. The CDR3 nucleotides are TGTGCCAGCAGTCAGGACAGGGATCAGCCCCAGCATTTT. This gives the protein CASSQDRDQPQHF.